These 9 T cell receptor beta chains were all obtained from the same sample, sequenced in a study of early T cells in non-severe SARS-CoV-2 infection. TCRdb ran MiXCR on the 5' RACE reads and lists one entry per CDR3 protein. Of tens of thousands of distinct CDR3 sequences in the sample, 20% to 25% are singletons; the top ten hold about 15%. Source: whole blood, taken at baseline. These receptors originate from an adult who was a healthcare worker with PCR-confirmed SARS-CoV-2 infection or an uninfected control (not recorded which).

This CDR3 reads CASSPPGLGEQYF. CDR3 in DNA: TGTGCCAGCAGCCCCCCTGGCCTGGGGGAGCAGTACTTC. The chain has TRBV3-1 and TRBJ2-7; no reliable D call. There are 13 residues in the CDR3. V lost 4 bases, J lost 7 bases, and 14 bases lay in between. The V gene's germline CDR1 is LGHDT and CDR2 YNNKEL (reference sequence).

This chain connects TRBV29-1 to TRBJ1-2; D gene unclear. Trimming removed 1 base from V and 5 bases from J, with 5 bases in between. This CDR3 is 11 amino acids long. The germline CDR1 and CDR2 sequences are SQVTM and ANQGSEA. CDR3 in amino acids: CSVEGPYGYTF. CDR3 nucleotides: TGCAGCGTTGAAGGTCCGTATGGCTACACCTTC.

The chain has TRBV20-1 and TRBJ2-7; unclear D gene. The germline V gene has CDR1 DFQATT and CDR2 SNEGSKA (reference sequence). Trimming left V 3 bases short and J 4 bases short, with 10 bases between. The CDR3 totals 12 residues. The CDR3, as DNA: TGCAGTGCTAGGCCCGTGGGATACGAGCAGTACTTC. It encodes CSARPVGYEQYF.

The V call is TRBV6-6, the J call TRBJ2-5, with D unresolved. V shed 0 bases and J shed 2 bases, with 7 bases lying between them. Germline V lookup: CDR1 MNHNY, CDR2 SVGAGI (reference sequence). The CDR3 has 14 amino acids. The CDR3: CASSYSRQQETQYF. For the CDR3, the DNA is TGTGCCAGCAGTTACTCTCGTCAGCAAGAGACCCAGTACTTC.

This clonotype turned up a few times. The chain recombines TRBV7-6 with TRBJ2-5; D is undetermined. The V end was cut by 6 bases, the J end by 0 bases, with 11 bases between. CDR3 length: 14 amino acids. The germline V gene has CDR1 SGHVS and CDR2 FNYEAQ. For the CDR3, the DNA is TGTGCCAGCAGTTTGGACGAGTACCAAGAGACCCAGTACTTC. Protein sequence: CASSLDEYQETQYF.

This clonotype turned up a few times. V gene TRBV20-1 combines with J gene TRBJ1-1, with D hard to call. The germline V gene encodes CDR1 DFQATT and CDR2 SNEGSKA (reference sequence). V was pared by 0 bases and J by 4 bases, with 12 bases between. The CDR3 has 14 residues. The CDR3 sequence is CSARDTGSSTEAFF. CDR3 nucleotides: TGCAGTGCTAGAGATACGGGGAGCTCCACTGAAGCTTTCTTT.

This clonotype has just a few counts. The V gene is TRBV6-1, the J gene TRBJ2-1, with D possibly being TRBD1 (6 bases). The V end lost 4 bases, the J end lost 2 bases, and 15 bases lay between the germline ends. This CDR3 is 16 amino acids long. Germline lookup yields CDR1 MNHNS and CDR2 SASEGT. The CDR3, as DNA: TGTGCCAGCAGTGCCCCCAGGGGTGACACCTACAATGAGCAGTTCTTC. Amino acid sequence: CASSAPRGDTYNEQFF.

The V gene is TRBV12-3 or TRBV12-4, the J gene TRBJ1-4; D may be TRBD1 (6 bases). The germline V and J ends were trimmed by 5 bases and 2 bases, with 15 bases remaining between them. This CDR3 comprises 16 residues. This CDR3 is CASSRGGGPTNEKLFF. The CDR3 coding sequence is TGTGCCAGCAGTCGGGGAGGGGGACCCACTAATGAAAAACTGTTTTTT.

There are a few counts of this clonotype. The rearrangement links TRBV5-1 to TRBJ2-3; D remains ambiguous. There are 13 residues in the CDR3. In germline, CDR1 is SGHRS, CDR2 YFSETQ. Between the trimmed V and J ends, which lost 1 base and 5 bases, there was a span of 8 bases. The chain's CDR3 is CASSLLVEDTQYF. CDR3 DNA sequence: TGCGCCAGCAGCTTGTTGGTGGAAGATACGCAGTATTTT.